This TCR beta chain stems from a study of shared clonotypes between healthy human individuals (dated by TCRdb to 2020 to 2021). For context, the study as a whole: The cohort included a few men and a couple of women between 18 and 49 years of age. For each donor, three plates each were used for CD4 naive and CD4 memory, two plates were used for CD8 naive, and one plate was used for CD8 memory. The study deeply sequenced blood TCR repertoires of several healthy adults to estimate repertoire size and the extent of clonotype sharing between individuals. To increase sequencing depth and limit assay-specific biases, different laboratories used diverse techniques to prepare libraries and sequence TCR repertoires. Leukapheresis yielded between about 0.85 and 10 billion PBMCs per donor. General findings and caveats noted by the study authors: Even with the large sequencing depth, rarefaction of the sorted-subset datasets indicated that sequencing was incomplete. Sampling was limited to blood, and TCR repertoires in tissue likely differ from TCR repertoires in blood. Naive subsets generally had larger estimated clonotype richness than memory subsets did. Because the study included a small number of donors, the genetic and exposure-history diversity represented was limited. When several donors were compared, the shared fraction of clonotypes was about 5.5% for naive CD4, over 3% for naive CD8, 2.3% for memory CD4, and 0.3% to 0.5% for memory CD8. Pairwise subsampling led to the expectation that sequencing depth would affect the degree of clonotype sharing among donors. Clonotypes shared by all four sorted-subset donors showed higher generation probabilities than non-shared clonotypes.

Using the deep immunoSEQ assay, multiplex PCR amplified TCR CDR3 regions from genomic DNA. Genomic DNA extracted from each cell subset was distributed evenly over all wells of several immunoSEQ 96-well plates, and each plate served as one replicate. For sorted subsets, each replicate PCR was loaded with around 200 ng genomic DNA, equivalent to 25,000 to 35,000 T cell genomes. The purified libraries were quantified using a Qubit 3.0 fluorometer, sized with a Bioanalyzer 2100, and then quantified again using the KAPA Library Quantification kit. Each immunoSEQ 96-well plate was sequenced on its own single-read 150-cycle Illumina NextSeq 550 flow cell. Per the authors' processing: Because the immunoSEQ output included only junctional sequences and no quality scores, the filtering could not be the same as the filtering used for full-length reads. Sequences were annotated with PyIR, a Python wrapper for IgBLAST v1.9, using IMGT germline references to assign V/J genes and CDR3. Reads were removed for weak V/J assignments (E-value above 1e-6), missing CDR3, stop codons, out-of-frame junctions, or ambiguous translated residues. A V3J clonotype was defined by an identical inferred V gene, J gene, and CDR3 amino acid sequence. To compute the percentage overlap between repertoires, the number of shared unique clonotypes was divided by the size of the smaller repertoire. RTK rarefaction, the Chao1 estimator, and Recon v2.1 estimates of unobserved clonotypes were used to assess repertoire richness. Generation probabilities for all TCRbeta clonotypes obtained by the gDNA method from a few donors were computed using OLGA. Held by TCRdb, this immuneACCESS table contains in-frame sequences only and omits some clones. Under half of the omission traces to an unresolved V gene where checked; the cause of the rest is unknown. Clonal size and the V and J genes are those of that table, whereas D and trimming came from the DNA. The sample contains hundreds of thousands of clones, 85% to 95% of them found a single time. Approximately 0.12% of the sample belongs to the ten largest clones.

Regarding this clone: Its antigen remains unidentified. No qualities accompany the bases; no much larger clone lies one base away.

CD8 naive samples were obtained by positive selection for CCR7 among CD45RO-negative cells, yielding a CD45RA+CCR7+ population from which TemRA cells were excluded. The donors were healthy, HIV-negative adults with no recently reported acute infections or vaccinations. Every donor was a Caucasian adult living in Nashville, Tennessee, USA. Blood was obtained by leukapheresis, after which PBMCs were separated by Ficoll-Histopaque density gradient centrifugation and cryopreserved in liquid nitrogen vapor phase. Purity and quantity of every magnetically sorted T cell population were checked by analytical flow cytometry. Genomic DNA was isolated from every sorted fraction and measured by UV absorbance on a Nanodrop 2000c. V ends up 0 bases short and J 7 bases short, with an unmatched junction base count of 7. The CDR3 runs 17 amino acids, cysteine and phenylalanine included. The DNA shown is the 51-base CDR3, in frame from base 1. For CDR1 and CDR2, the germline V gene lists SGHDT and YYEEEE.

This receptor was taken from a woman in her 30s in good health. Recombination connected TRBV5-6 to TRBJ1-4; TRBD1 aligns with 12 central bases. Specimen: naive CD8+ T cells sorted from blood. Interpreted using the paper, the cell subset or site label stands for: CD45RA+CCR7+. The CDR3 in this case is CASSLEGTGGYVEKLFF. The DNA sequence is given as TGTGCCAGCAGCTTGGAGGGGACAGGGGGCTATGTTGAAAAACTGTTTTTT. Where the CDR3 stops, the reference TRBV5-6 and TRBJ1-4 genes take over; the full variable domain is DAGVTQSPTHLIKTRGQQVTLRCSPKSGHDTVSWYQQALGQGPQFIFQYYEEEERQRGNFPDRFSGHQFPNYSSELNVNALLLGDSALYLCASSLEGTGGYVEKLFFGSGTQLSVL.